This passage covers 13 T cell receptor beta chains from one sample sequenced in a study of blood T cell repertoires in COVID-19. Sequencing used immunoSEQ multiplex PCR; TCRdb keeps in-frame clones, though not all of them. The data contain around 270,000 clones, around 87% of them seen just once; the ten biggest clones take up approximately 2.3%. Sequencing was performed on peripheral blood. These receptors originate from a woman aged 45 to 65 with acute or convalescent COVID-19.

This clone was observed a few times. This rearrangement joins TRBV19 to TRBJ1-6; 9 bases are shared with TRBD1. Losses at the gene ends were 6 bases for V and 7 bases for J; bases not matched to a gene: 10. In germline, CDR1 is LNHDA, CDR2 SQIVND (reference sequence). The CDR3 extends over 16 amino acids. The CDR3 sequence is CASRDLFDRGNSPLHF. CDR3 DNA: TGTGCCAGTAGGGATCTATTCGACAGGGGGAATTCACCCCTCCACTTT.

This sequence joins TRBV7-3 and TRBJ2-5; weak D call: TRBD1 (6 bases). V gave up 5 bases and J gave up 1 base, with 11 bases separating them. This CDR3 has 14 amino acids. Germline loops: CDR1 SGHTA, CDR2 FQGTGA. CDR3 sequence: CASSLQGLQETQYF. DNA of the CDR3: TGTGCCAGCAGCCTCCAGGGGCTCCAAGAGACCCAGTACTTC.

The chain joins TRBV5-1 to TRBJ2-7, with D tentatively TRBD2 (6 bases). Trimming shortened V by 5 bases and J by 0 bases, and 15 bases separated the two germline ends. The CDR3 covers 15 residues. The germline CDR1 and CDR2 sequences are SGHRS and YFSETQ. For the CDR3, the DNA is TGCGCCAGCAGGCCTGGACTAACGAGCTCCTACGAGCAGTACTTC. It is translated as CASRPGLTSSYEQYF.

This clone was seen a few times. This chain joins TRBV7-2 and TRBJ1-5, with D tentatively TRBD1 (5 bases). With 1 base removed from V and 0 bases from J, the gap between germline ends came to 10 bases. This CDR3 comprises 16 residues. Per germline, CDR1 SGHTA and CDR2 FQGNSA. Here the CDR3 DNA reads TGTGCCAGCAGCTTAGGGGGGGGTTATAGCAATCAGCCCCAGCATTTT. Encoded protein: CASSLGGGYSNQPQHF.

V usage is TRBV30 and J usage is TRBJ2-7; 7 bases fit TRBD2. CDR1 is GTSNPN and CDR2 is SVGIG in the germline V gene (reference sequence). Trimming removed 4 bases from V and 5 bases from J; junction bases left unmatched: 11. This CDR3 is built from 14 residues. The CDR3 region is CAWTHTGGMHEQYF. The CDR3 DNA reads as TGTGCCTGGACCCACACGGGGGGAATGCACGAGCAGTACTTC.

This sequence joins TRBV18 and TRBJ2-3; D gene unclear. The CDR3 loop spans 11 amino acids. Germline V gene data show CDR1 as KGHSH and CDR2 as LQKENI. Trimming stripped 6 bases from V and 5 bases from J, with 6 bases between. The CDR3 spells CASSPVDTQYF. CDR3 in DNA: TGTGCCAGCTCCCCTGTAGATACGCAGTATTTT.

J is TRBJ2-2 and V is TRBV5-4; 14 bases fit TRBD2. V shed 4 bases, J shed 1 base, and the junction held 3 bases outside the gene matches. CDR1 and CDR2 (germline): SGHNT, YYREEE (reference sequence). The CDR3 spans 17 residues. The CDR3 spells CASSPGTSGRNTGELFF. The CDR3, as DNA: TGTGCCAGCAGCCCCGGGACTAGCGGGAGGAACACCGGGGAGCTGTTTTTT.

CDR3 bases: TGTGCCAGCAGTTTCATGGGCAGCCCGGGGAATTCACCCCTCCACTTT. Translating it yields CASSFMGSPGNSPLHF. This rearrangement joins TRBV27 to TRBJ1-6; no reliable D call. The V gene's germline CDR1 is MNHEY and CDR2 SMNVEV (reference sequence). Trimming pared 3 bases from V and 7 bases from J, leaving 16 bases between. The CDR3 runs 16 residues.

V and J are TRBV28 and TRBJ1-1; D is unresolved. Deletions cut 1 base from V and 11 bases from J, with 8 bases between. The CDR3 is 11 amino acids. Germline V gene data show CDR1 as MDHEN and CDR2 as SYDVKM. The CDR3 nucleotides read TGTGCCAGCAGTTTATCGTGGGCTGCTTTCTTT. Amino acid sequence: CASSLSWAAFF.

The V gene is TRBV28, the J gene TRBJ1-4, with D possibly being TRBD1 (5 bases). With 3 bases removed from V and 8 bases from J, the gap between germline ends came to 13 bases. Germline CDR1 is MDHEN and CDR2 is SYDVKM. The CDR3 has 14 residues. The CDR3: CASSLGGVNEKLFF. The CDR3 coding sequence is TGTGCCAGCAGTTTGGGAGGGGTAAACGAAAAACTGTTTTTT.

The CDR3 DNA sequence: TGTGCCACCAGCAGAGATCCGGGAACGAGCGAGCAGTACTTC. This encodes CATSRDPGTSEQYF. The chain joins TRBV15 to TRBJ2-7; TRBD2 might be the D (5 bases). The CDR3 totals 14 residues. V was pared by 0 bases and J by 6 bases, with 12 bases between. From germline, CDR1 is LNHNV and CDR2 YYDKDF (reference sequence).

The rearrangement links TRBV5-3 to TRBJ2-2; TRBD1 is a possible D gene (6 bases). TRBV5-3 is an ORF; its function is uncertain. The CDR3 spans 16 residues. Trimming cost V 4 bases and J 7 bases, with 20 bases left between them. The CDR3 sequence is CARSRLCWTALGELFF. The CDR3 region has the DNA TGTGCCAGAAGCCGACTATGTTGGACAGCTCTCGGGGAGCTGTTTTTT.

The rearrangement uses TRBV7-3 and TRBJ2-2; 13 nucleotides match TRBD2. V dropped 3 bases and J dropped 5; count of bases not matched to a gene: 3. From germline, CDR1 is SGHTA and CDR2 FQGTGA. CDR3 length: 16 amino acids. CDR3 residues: CASSFPGLAGTGELFF. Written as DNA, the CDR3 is TGTGCCAGCAGCTTTCCGGGACTAGCGGGAACCGGGGAGCTGTTTTTT.